The clone carrying this T cell receptor beta chain was detected only a few times. This sample is drawn from a study of T-cell memory formation after mild COVID-19. From the 5' RACE reads, TCRdb called clonotypes with MiXCR, one entry per CDR3 protein. The profile shows fewer than 450,000 distinct CDR3 sequences, roughly 26% of them singletons. The ends were cut back, 0 bases at V and 0 bases at J, with 5 bases in the middle. CDR1 and CDR2 (germline): LNHNV, YYDKDF (reference sequence). The CDR3 runs to 14 residues. The sequenced sample was PBMCs or a T cell subset sorted from them (not recorded which). V gene TRBV15 combines with J gene TRBJ1-1; D not certain. The TCR comes from an adult woman who had mild COVID-19 (a few samples of this study predate the infection). Cell type and time point are not known. Here the CDR3 DNA reads TGTGCCACCAGCAGAGATCTTATGAACACTGAAGCTTTCTTT. It codes for CATSRDLMNTEAFF.